Shown below are 19 T cell receptor beta chains from a single sample sequenced in a study of spatial heterogeneity in lung cancer. Time point defined: blood at routine non-recurrence follow-up after resection. TCRdb reprocessed the 5' RACE reads via MiXCR and lists one record per CDR3 protein. In the table there are about 110,000 distinct CDR3 sequences, about 10% of which are singletons. The sequencing here drew on PBMCs, taken at follow-up. These receptors all stem from a female donor with early-stage non-small cell lung cancer.

The gene calls are TRBV27 and TRBJ2-1, with 9 bases lining up with TRBD2. Germline-derived CDR1 and CDR2 are MNHEY and SMNVEV (reference sequence). The junction had 4 bases not matched to a gene; V was cut back by 5 bases and J by 8 bases. CDR3 size: 13 residues. CDR3 DNA: TGTGCCAGCAGTCCTCTAGCGGGATATGAGCAGTTCTTC. It is translated as CASSPLAGYEQFF.

In its sample, this clonotype was seen many times. The chain carries TRBV27 and TRBJ2-7; no definite D call. This CDR3 comprises 17 residues. Germline assignment: CDR1 MNHEY and CDR2 SMNVEV (reference sequence). V lost 2 bases and J lost 2, with 19 bases in between. CDR3 sequence: CASSLGSGIRSTYEQYF. For the CDR3, the DNA is TGTGCCAGCAGTTTAGGCTCAGGAATCCGGTCGACCTACGAGCAGTACTTC.

In this sample, this clonotype turned up a few times. The V call is TRBV11-3, the J call TRBJ2-7, with D possibly TRBD2 on 6 matching bases. Germline V lookup: CDR1 SGHNT, CDR2 YENEEA. With 2 bases removed from V and 2 bases from J, the gap between germline ends came to 13 bases. This CDR3 has 15 amino acids. The CDR3 reads CASSLSSGGPYEQYV. The CDR3 DNA follows: TGTGCCAGCAGCTTAAGTAGCGGAGGCCCCTACGAGCAGTACGTC.

Worth noting for this clonotype: A much larger clone is a single base away; this may be a read error. This sequence joins TRBV18 and TRBJ1-5; no clear D gene. The CDR3 totals 13 residues. From germline, CDR1 is KGHSH and CDR2 LQKENI. The CDR3 reads CASSPGSNQPQRF. The CDR3 DNA reads TGTGCCAGCTCACCAGGCAGTAATCAGCCCCAGCGTTTT.

CDR3: CSTGQGGSYTF. CDR3 bases: TGCAGCACTGGACAGGGAGGGAGCTACACCTTC. This sequence joins TRBV29-1 and TRBJ1-2, with 8 positions matching TRBD1. The V gene's germline CDR1 is SQVTM and CDR2 ANQGSEA. V was pared by 8 bases and J by 9 bases, with 8 bases of the junction left unmatched. CDR3 size: 11 residues.

This clonotype appeared a few times. The chain has TRBV20-1 and TRBJ2-3; unclear D gene. This CDR3 spans 15 amino acids. With 0 bases removed from V and 0 bases from J, the gap between germline ends came to 10 bases. The germline CDR1 and CDR2 sequences are DFQATT and SNEGSKA (reference sequence). CDR3 in amino acids: CSARDRDTSTDTQYF. The CDR3 DNA sequence: TGCAGTGCTAGAGACCGAGACACTAGCACAGATACGCAGTATTTT.

V is TRBV20-1 and J is TRBJ2-7; 11 bases are shared with TRBD2. Per the germline V gene, CDR1 is DFQATT and CDR2 is SNEGSKA (reference sequence). V was pared by 0 bases and J by 3 bases, with 4 bases of the junction left unmatched. The CDR3 extends over 15 amino acids. The CDR3 spells CSAREGLAAVYEQYF. The CDR3 DNA reads TGCAGTGCTAGAGAGGGACTAGCGGCAGTCTACGAGCAGTACTTC.

The J gene is TRBJ2-7, the V gene TRBV28, with D possibly TRBD1 on 5 matching bases. The CDR3 is made up of 15 amino acids. Trimming removed 5 bases from V and 3 bases from J, with 17 bases in between. CDR1 is MDHEN, CDR2 SYDVKM, per germline. As DNA, the CDR3 is TGTGCCAGCAGTCGACGACGGACATTTAGCTACGAGCAGTACTTC. Amino acids: CASSRRRTFSYEQYF.

This chain links TRBV20-1 with TRBJ1-1; no clear D. Trimming shortened V by 3 bases and J by 5 bases, and 10 bases separated the two germline ends. The CDR3 extends over 12 amino acids. Germline V gene data show CDR1 as DFQATT and CDR2 as SNEGSKA (reference sequence). CDR3 protein: CSARLGRTEAFF. Here the CDR3 DNA reads TGCAGTGCTAGGTTGGGGAGAACTGAAGCTTTCTTT.

This clonotype was counted between two and nine times. The chain links TRBV20-1 to TRBJ2-1, with D unclear. In germline, CDR1 is DFQATT, CDR2 SNEGSKA (reference sequence). The CDR3 has 19 residues. Trimming cost V 0 bases and J 15 bases, with 36 bases left between them. This CDR3 reads CSARDRTSDPPTIGSSGFF. DNA for the CDR3: TGCAGTGCTAGAGATAGGACCTCAGACCCACCTACAATAGGCAGTTCAGGGTTCTTC.

This clonotype has ten or more counts. The genes are TRBV29-1 and TRBJ2-2, with D perhaps matching TRBD1 (6 bases). The V end was cut by 6 bases, the J end by 4 bases, with 15 bases between. The V gene's germline CDR1 is SQVTM and CDR2 ANQGSEA. This CDR3 region has 14 residues. CDR3 loop: CSVLPTGPTGELFF. In DNA form, the CDR3 reads TGCAGCGTCCTCCCGACAGGACCCACCGGGGAGCTGTTTTTT.

In its sample, this clonotype was seen many times. V gene TRBV12-3 or TRBV12-4 combines with J gene TRBJ2-2, with D perhaps matching TRBD2 (6 bases). Trimming took off 3 bases at V and 2 bases at J, with 10 bases between the two ends. The CDR3 is made up of 15 amino acids. The CDR3, as DNA: TGTGCCAGCAGTTTCCCGGGAGCAAACACCGGGGAGCTGTTTTTT. Translating gives CASSFPGANTGELFF.

This clonotype showed up just a few times. The chain links TRBV7-9 to TRBJ1-4, with 7 bases identical to TRBD1. The CDR3 length is 15 residues. Losses at the gene ends were 4 bases for V and 4 bases for J; bases not matched to a gene: 6. CDR1 is SEHNR, CDR2 FQNEAQ, per germline (reference sequence). The chain's CDR3 is CASSSRQGYNEKLFF. The CDR3 coding sequence is TGTGCCAGCAGCTCCCGACAGGGATATAATGAAAAACTGTTTTTT.

This clonotype has a handful of counts. The chain recombines TRBV7-2 with TRBJ2-1; 7 nucleotides align to TRBD1. Germline values: CDR1 SGHTA, CDR2 FQGNSA. The ends lost 3 bases at V and 1 base at J; junction bases unmatched: 3. The CDR3 consists of 15 residues. DNA of the CDR3: TGTGCCAGCAGCTTCAGGGGGTCTTCCTACAATGAGCAGTTCTTC. Translated, it gives CASSFRGSSYNEQFF.

In this sample, this clonotype turned up many times. The gene calls are TRBV18 and TRBJ2-2; TRBD2 is a possible D gene (5 bases). The length of the CDR3 is 13 residues. V shed 2 bases and J shed 7 bases, with 8 bases lying between them. The germline V gene encodes CDR1 KGHSH and CDR2 LQKENI. CDR3 sequence (DNA): TGTGCCAGCTCACCAACTGAGGGCGGGGAGCTGTTTTTT. This codes for CASSPTEGGELFF.

In this sample, this clonotype turned up a few times. This chain uses TRBV10-2 with TRBJ2-7; 12 bases align to TRBD1. The V gene end was trimmed by 4 bases and the J gene end by 7 bases; junction bases not matched to a gene: 5. Germline V CDR1 and CDR2: WSHSY, SAAADI. The CDR3 is made up of 14 amino acids. The CDR3 DNA reads TGCGCCAGCAGTGGGGGACAGGGGGCAGGAGAGCAGTACTTC. Its translation: CASSGGQGAGEQYF.

The chain is built from TRBV7-2 and TRBJ2-1; TRBD1 is a possible D gene (5 bases). With 1 base removed from V and 10 bases from J, the gap between germline ends came to 8 bases. Germline assignment: CDR1 SGHTA and CDR2 FQGNSA. This CDR3 has 12 residues. The CDR3, as DNA: TGTGCCAGCAGCTTAGGGTGGGGCGAGCAGTTCTTC. The encoded protein is CASSLGWGEQFF.

This sequence joins TRBV29-1 and TRBJ1-4; no reliable D call. The V and J ends lost 4 bases and 5 bases respectively, with 14 bases between them. Looked up from germline, CDR1 is SQVTM and CDR2 is ANQGSEA. There are 14 residues in the CDR3. CDR3 loop: CSVGTANLNEKLFF. The DNA of the CDR3 is TGCAGCGTTGGAACAGCCAATTTAAATGAAAAACTGTTTTTT.

The sample holds a few counts of this clonotype. This chain joins TRBV2 and TRBJ1-1; unclear D gene. The CDR3 extends over 14 amino acids. From germline, CDR1 is SNHLY and CDR2 FYNNEI. V shed 2 bases and J shed 0 bases, with 7 bases lying between them. CDR3 region: CASSEKTVNTEAFF. The CDR3 DNA is TGTGCCAGCAGTGAAAAAACAGTGAACACTGAAGCTTTCTTT.